This TCR beta chain was profiled in a study of shared clonotypes between healthy human individuals. Points on this clone: This may be a read error: a much more frequent sequence differs by one nucleotide.

This table comes from immunoSEQ multiplex PCR, and its TCRdb copy is limited to in-frame clones, with some not included. The sample includes around 500,000 clones, around 73% of them seen just once. The TCR comes from a woman aged 40 to 55 in good health. Some clones in this sample may be carry-over from other donors' samples. The sequencing input was PBMCs.

CDR3 sequence: CASSLEFGEGLTDMQYF. In nucleotides, the CDR3 is TGTGCCAGCAGTTTGGAGTTTGGGGAGGGGTTGACAGATATGCAGTATTTT. The J gene is TRBJ2-3, the V gene TRBV6-4, with 7 bases lining up with TRBD2. The CDR3 covers 17 residues. CDR1 and CDR2 (germline): MRHNA, SNTAGT.